This TCR beta chain was retrieved from a study of cytomegalovirus exposure and HLA in healthy donors. General study results and limits: 87-base-pair reads could not separate some V segments, including TRBV6-2 and TRBV6-3. Apart from CMV serostatus, no immune exposure information was available.

Notes on this clone: Its antigen is unknown.

This PCR relied on a set of 60 Vbeta primers and 13 Jbeta primers. Assay used: immunoSEQ multiplex PCR; TCRdb lists only in-frame clones, some missing. This table holds 140,000 or so clones, approximately 74% found once. The CDR3 contains 15 residues. CDR1 is SGHAT and CDR2 is FQNNGV in the germline V gene. With 4 bases clipped from V and 5 bases from J, the junction kept 9 bases outside the gene matches. Those who donated were healthy bone marrow donors. Sequencing was performed on PBMCs. This chain joins TRBV11-2 and TRBJ2-5; 8 bases agree with TRBD2. The origin of this receptor is a man younger than 30 in good health and CMV-seropositive. This chain's CDR3 is CASSSIKGTSETQYF. The CDR3 nucleotides are TGTGCCAGCAGCTCCATCAAAGGGACTAGTGAGACCCAGTACTTC.